This T cell receptor beta chain was profiled in a study of blood T cell repertoires in COVID-19. About the study: Whether acute or convalescent, the COVID-19 samples came from the United States, Italy and Spain. PBMCs, B-cell-depleted T cells, or T cells were the source of the cDNA or gDNA that made up the material.

The ends lost 5 bases at V and 4 bases at J; junction bases unmatched: 8. This CDR3 region has 15 residues. Germline CDR1 reads SNHLY; CDR2 reads FYNNEI. Authors' processing steps: Researchers report that nucleated cell counts were estimated from reference gene primer amplification. Libraries were prepared by immunoSEQ multiplex PCR; TCRdb keeps only in-frame clonotypes and omits some of them. V and J calls and clone size are copied from that table; D and trimming were computed from the DNA. The sample yields some 110,000 clones, around nine tenths seen once. The clonotype comes from a human donor in a cohort sampled during active COVID-19. Specimen: peripheral blood. J is TRBJ2-5 and V is TRBV2; TRBD2 aligns across 9 bases. CDR3 amino acids: CASSLVGTSRETQYF. The CDR3 DNA reads as TGTGCCAGCAGTTTGGTCGGGACTAGCCGAGAGACCCAGTACTTC. The complete variable domain, with remaining parts taken from reference TRBV2 and TRBJ2-5, reads EPEVTQTPSHQVTQMGQEVILRCVPISNHLYFYWYRQILGQKVEFLVSFYNNEISEKSEIFDDQFSVERPDGSNFTLKIRSTKLEDSAMYFCASSLVGTSRETQYFGPGTRLLVL.